Shown below are 16 T cell receptor beta chains from a single sample sequenced in a study of T cell responses to AZD1222 COVID-19 vaccine. Profiling relied on immunoSEQ multiplex PCR, and the TCRdb table lists in-frame clones only, not all of them. The sample holds about 120,000 clones; more than 70% are singletons and the top ten take roughly a tenth. The sample consisted of peripheral blood, taken on day 0 of AZD1222 vaccination. These TCRs come from an adult in good health.

J is TRBJ2-3 and V is TRBV6-5; D is tentatively TRBD1 or TRBD2 (6 bases each). V lost 6 bases to trimming and J lost 3 bases, with 10 bases between them. Germline CDR1 reads MNHEY; CDR2 reads SVGAGI. This CDR3 has 13 amino acids. The CDR3, as DNA: TGTGCCAGCAGAAAGGGGGGTACAGATACGCAGTATTTT. This gives the protein CASRKGGTDTQYF.

The genes are TRBV7-2 and TRBJ1-2; weak D call: TRBD1 (5 bases). The CDR3 has 14 amino acids. Trimming left V 6 bases short and J 5 bases short, with 16 bases between. In germline, CDR1 is SGHTA, CDR2 FQGNSA. Here the CDR3 reads CASSKQGGGYGYTF. CDR3 bases: TGTGCCAGCAGTAAACAAGGTGGGGGATATGGCTACACCTTC.

The rearrangement joins TRBV6-2 or TRBV6-3 to TRBJ2-3; D remains unclear. CDR3 size: 14 residues. Germline CDR1 reads MNHEY; CDR2 reads SVGEGT. V was trimmed by 5 bases and J by 1 base, leaving 10 bases between them. The CDR3 nucleotides read TGTGCCAGCAGTCCCGGCAGCCGCACAGATACGCAGTATTTT. It codes for CASSPGSRTDTQYF.

The chain combines TRBV27 with TRBJ2-7; the D is unclear. The CDR3 is 13 amino acids. CDR1 MNHEY and CDR2 SMNVEV come from the germline V gene (reference sequence). V gave up 2 bases and J gave up 4 bases, with 9 bases separating them. The DNA for the CDR3 is TGTGCCAGCAGTTTAAGGGCAGAATACGAGCAGTACTTC. This gives the protein CASSLRAEYEQYF.

In this sample, this clone turned up once. The rearrangement links TRBV4-3 to TRBJ1-2; D possibly corresponds to TRBD1 (5 bases). CDR3 length equals 18 residues. The germline V gene encodes CDR1 LGHNA and CDR2 YSLEER. V was cut by 1 base and J by 0 bases, with 18 bases left in between. CDR3 amino acids: CASSQAGGPGTANYGYTF. The CDR3 DNA follows: TGCGCCAGCAGCCAAGCCGGCGGACCGGGGACTGCTAACTATGGCTACACCTTC.

The V and J genes are TRBV9 and TRBJ1-3; D is possibly TRBD1 (5 bases). Trimming left V 0 bases short and J 7 bases short, with 17 bases between. Looked up from germline, CDR1 is SGDLS and CDR2 is YYNGEE. The CDR3 has 16 residues. CDR3 nucleotide sequence: TGTGCCAGCAGCGTAGCTATTGGAGGGGTTGCGAACACCATATATTTT. This codes for CASSVAIGGVANTIYF. Full variable domain (outside the CDR3, taken from reference TRBV9 and TRBJ1-3): DSGVTQTPKHLITATGQRVTLRCSPRSGDLSVYWYQQSLDQGLQFLIQYYNGEERAKGNILERFSAQQFPDLHSELNLSSLELGDSALYFCASSVAIGGVANTIYFGEGSWLTVV.

This clone was seen a few times. This chain connects TRBV27 to TRBJ2-7, with 8 bases aligning to TRBD2. The CDR3 runs to 16 residues. The germline V gene encodes CDR1 MNHEY and CDR2 SMNVEV (reference sequence). The V and J ends lost 0 bases and 7 bases, in that order; junction bases with no gene match: 11. CDR3 sequence reads: CASSLSPGRAWGEQYF. CDR3 nucleotides: TGTGCCAGCAGTTTATCGCCCGGGAGGGCCTGGGGAGAGCAGTACTTC.

This clone was observed a few times. The chain recombines TRBV7-9 with TRBJ2-1; 9 bases fit TRBD2. CDR1 and CDR2 (germline): SEHNR, FQNEAQ (reference sequence). V trimming: 7 bases; J trimming: 6 bases; junction bases outside the gene matches: 16. This CDR3 has 17 residues. The CDR3 DNA sequence: TGTGCCAGCACCCCCGGGACTTTAGCGGGAGTGGGCAATGAGCAGTTCTTC. Translating gives CASTPGTLAGVGNEQFF.

This clone has a single count. V and J are TRBV28 and TRBJ2-3; possible D gene TRBD1, 5 bases. V dropped 3 bases and J dropped 3 bases, with 10 bases sitting between them. This CDR3 spans 14 amino acids. Germline-derived CDR1 and CDR2 are MDHEN and SYDVKM. Here the CDR3 DNA reads TGTGCCAGCAGTTTGGTCAGGGAAACAGATACGCAGTATTTT. Protein sequence: CASSLVRETDTQYF.

The chain has TRBV9 and TRBJ2-5; perhaps D is TRBD1 or TRBD2 (6 bases each). Germline V gene sequence: CDR1 SGDLS, CDR2 YYNGEE. V gave up 4 bases and J gave up 4 bases, with 17 bases separating them. The CDR3 loop spans 15 amino acids. Here the CDR3 reads CASSPRGLLGETQYF. CDR3 coding DNA: TGTGCCAGCAGCCCTCGGGGGCTCTTGGGAGAGACCCAGTACTTC.

CDR3 coding DNA: TGTGCCAGCAGCTTAGATCTCTACGAGCAGTACTTC. Translated: CASSLDLYEQYF. This rearrangement joins TRBV13 to TRBJ2-7; D gene uncertain. With 1 base removed from V and 3 bases from J, the gap between germline ends came to 4 bases. The V gene's germline CDR1 is PRHDT and CDR2 FYEKMQ (reference sequence). There are 12 residues in the CDR3.

The chain is built from TRBV5-4 and TRBJ2-2; D gene ambiguous. Germline V gene lookup returns CDR1 SGHNT and CDR2 YYREEE (reference sequence). Trimming shortened V by 0 bases and J by 5 bases, and 11 bases separated the two germline ends. CDR3 length equals 15 residues. The CDR3 DNA is TGTGCCAGCAGCTTGGAAGGGTCAGGTACCGGGGAGCTGTTTTTT. Protein sequence: CASSLEGSGTGELFF.

The chain couples TRBV5-6 to TRBJ2-7, with 11 bases aligning to TRBD1. The CDR3 extends over 18 amino acids. CDR1 and CDR2 (germline): SGHDT, YYEEEE. The V gene end was trimmed by 0 bases and the J gene end by 6 bases; junction bases not matched to a gene: 14. DNA for the CDR3: TGTGCCAGCAGCTTGGATCTCGGGACAGGGGGGCCAGGGAGCGAGCAGTACTTC. It codes for CASSLDLGTGGPGSEQYF.

V is TRBV2 and J is TRBJ1-1; TRBD1 agrees at 8 bases. From germline, CDR1 is SNHLY and CDR2 FYNNEI. This CDR3 region has 12 residues. CDR3 protein: CALRGQGPWAFF. CDR3 coding DNA: TGTGCACTTCGAGGACAGGGACCTTGGGCTTTCTTT.

This clone was seen just once. V usage is TRBV7-2 and J usage is TRBJ2-7; D gene ambiguous. Looked up from germline, CDR1 is SGHTA and CDR2 is FQGNSA. There are 14 residues in the CDR3. Trimming removed 5 bases at V and 7 bases at J, with 18 bases between. CDR3 nucleotide sequence: TGTGCCAGCAGCCCCCTATGGAGCCTGGGGGAGCAGTACTTC. This codes for CASSPLWSLGEQYF.

V gene TRBV30 combines with J gene TRBJ1-1; D may be TRBD1 (5 bases). Trimming took 2 bases from V and 3 from J, leaving 10 bases between them. CDR3 size: 13 residues. Germline CDR1 reads GTSNPN; CDR2 reads SVGIG (reference sequence). The CDR3 reads CAWSKGADTEAFF. DNA for the CDR3: TGTGCCTGGAGTAAAGGGGCTGACACTGAAGCTTTCTTT.